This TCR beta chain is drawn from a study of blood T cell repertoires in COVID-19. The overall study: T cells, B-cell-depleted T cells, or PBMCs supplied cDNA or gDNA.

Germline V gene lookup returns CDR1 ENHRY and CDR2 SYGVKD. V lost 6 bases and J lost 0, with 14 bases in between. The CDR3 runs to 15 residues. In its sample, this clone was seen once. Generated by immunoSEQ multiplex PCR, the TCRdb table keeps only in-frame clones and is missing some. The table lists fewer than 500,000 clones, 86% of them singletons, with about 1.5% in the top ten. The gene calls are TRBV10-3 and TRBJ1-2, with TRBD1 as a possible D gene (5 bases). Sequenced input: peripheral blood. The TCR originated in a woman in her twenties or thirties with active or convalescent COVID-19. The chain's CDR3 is CAISPEGESNYGYTF. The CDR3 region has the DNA TGTGCCATCAGCCCCGAAGGGGAATCTAACTATGGCTACACCTTC.